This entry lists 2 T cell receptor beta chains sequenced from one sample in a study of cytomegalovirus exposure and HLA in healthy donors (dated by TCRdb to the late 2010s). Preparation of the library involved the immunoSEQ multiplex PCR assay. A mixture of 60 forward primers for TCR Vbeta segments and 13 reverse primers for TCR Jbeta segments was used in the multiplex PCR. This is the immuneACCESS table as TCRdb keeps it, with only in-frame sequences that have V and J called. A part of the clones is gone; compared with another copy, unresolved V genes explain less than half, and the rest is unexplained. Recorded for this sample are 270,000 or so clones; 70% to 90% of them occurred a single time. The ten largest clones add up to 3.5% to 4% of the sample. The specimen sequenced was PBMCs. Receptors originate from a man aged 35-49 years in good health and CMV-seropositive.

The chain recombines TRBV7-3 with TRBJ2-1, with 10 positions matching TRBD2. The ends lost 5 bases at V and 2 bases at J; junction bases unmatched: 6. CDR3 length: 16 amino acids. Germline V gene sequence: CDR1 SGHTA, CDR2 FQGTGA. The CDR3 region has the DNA TGTGCCAGCAGCCCTTGGACTAGCGGAGCCTACAATGAGCAGTTCTTC. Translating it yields CASSPWTSGAYNEQFF.

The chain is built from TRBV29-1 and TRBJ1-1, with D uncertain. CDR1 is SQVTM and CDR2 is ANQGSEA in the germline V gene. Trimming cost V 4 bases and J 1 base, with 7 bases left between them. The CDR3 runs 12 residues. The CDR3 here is CSVARQNTEAFF. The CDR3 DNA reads TGCAGCGTTGCCAGGCAGAACACTGAAGCTTTCTTT.